This T cell receptor (beta chain) was sequenced in a study of blood T cell repertoires in COVID-19. The CDR3 contains 15 residues. CDR1 MNHEY and CDR2 SVGAGI come from the germline V gene. V dropped 6 bases and J dropped 4; count of bases not matched to a gene: 10. Sequencing used immunoSEQ multiplex PCR; TCRdb keeps in-frame clones, though not all of them. The table has approximately 100,000 clones, roughly 90% seen once; the top ten hold roughly 5.6%. The chain carries TRBV6-5 and TRBJ1-2, with 8 bases identical to TRBD1. The origin of this receptor is a human donor in a cohort sampled during active COVID-19. Sequences were obtained from peripheral blood. CDR3 in DNA: TGTGCCAGCAGCTTCCTAACTACAGGGGGCTATGGCTACACCTTC. It is translated as CASSFLTTGGYGYTF.